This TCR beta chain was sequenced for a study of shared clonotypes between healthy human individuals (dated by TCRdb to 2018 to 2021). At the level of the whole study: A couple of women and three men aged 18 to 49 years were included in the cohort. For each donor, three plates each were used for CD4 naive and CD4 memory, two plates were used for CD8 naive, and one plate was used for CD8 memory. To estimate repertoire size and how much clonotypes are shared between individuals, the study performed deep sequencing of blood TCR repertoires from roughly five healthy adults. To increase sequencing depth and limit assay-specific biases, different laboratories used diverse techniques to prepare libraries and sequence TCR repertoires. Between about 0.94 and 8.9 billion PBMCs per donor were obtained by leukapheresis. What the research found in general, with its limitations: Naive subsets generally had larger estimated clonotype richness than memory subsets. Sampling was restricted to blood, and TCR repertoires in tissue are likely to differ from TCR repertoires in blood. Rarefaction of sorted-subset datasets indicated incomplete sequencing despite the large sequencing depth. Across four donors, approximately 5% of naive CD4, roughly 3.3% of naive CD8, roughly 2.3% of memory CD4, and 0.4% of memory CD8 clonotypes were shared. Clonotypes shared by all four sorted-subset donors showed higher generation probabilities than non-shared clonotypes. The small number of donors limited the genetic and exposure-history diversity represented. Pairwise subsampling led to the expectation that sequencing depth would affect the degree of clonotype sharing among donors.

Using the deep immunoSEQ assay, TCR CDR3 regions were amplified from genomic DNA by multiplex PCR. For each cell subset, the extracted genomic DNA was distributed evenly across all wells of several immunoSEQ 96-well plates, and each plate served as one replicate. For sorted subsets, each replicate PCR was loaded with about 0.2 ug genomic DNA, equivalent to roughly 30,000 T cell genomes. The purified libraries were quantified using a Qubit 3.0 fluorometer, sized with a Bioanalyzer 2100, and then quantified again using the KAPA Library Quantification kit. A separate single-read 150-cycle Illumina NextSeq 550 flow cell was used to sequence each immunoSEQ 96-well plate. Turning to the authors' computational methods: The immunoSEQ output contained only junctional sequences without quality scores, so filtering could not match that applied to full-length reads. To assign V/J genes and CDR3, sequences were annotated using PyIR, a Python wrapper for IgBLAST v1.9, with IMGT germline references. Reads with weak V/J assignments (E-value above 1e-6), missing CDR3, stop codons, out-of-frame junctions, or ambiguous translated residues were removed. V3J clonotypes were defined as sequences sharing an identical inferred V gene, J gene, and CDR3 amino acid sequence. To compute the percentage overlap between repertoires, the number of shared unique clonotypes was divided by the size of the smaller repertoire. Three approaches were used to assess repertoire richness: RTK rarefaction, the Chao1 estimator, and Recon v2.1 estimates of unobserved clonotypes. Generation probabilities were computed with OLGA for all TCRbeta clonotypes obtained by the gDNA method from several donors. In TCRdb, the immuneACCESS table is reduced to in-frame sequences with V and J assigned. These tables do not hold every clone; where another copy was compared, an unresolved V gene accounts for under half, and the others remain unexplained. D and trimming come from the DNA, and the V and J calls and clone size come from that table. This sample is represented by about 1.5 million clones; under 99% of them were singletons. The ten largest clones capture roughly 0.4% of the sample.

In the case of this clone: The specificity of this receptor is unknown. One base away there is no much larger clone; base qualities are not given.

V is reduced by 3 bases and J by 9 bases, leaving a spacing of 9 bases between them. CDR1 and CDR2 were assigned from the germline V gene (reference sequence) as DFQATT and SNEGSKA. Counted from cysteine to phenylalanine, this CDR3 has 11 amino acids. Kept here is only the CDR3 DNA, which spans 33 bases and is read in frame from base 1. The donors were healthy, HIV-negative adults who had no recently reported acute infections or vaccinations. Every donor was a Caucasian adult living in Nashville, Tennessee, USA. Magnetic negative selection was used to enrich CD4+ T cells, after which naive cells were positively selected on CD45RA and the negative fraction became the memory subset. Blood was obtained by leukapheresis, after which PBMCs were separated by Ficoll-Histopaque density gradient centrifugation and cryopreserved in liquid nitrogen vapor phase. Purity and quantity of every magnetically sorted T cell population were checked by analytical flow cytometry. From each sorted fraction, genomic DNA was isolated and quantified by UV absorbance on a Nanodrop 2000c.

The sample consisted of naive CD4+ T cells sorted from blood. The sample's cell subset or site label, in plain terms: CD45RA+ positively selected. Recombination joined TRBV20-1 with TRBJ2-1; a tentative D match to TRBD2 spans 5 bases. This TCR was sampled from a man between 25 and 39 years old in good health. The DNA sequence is TGCAGTGCTAGCGGGATGGTTGAGCAGTTCTTC. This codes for CSASGMVEQFF.